This TCR beta chain was sequenced for a study of blood T cells in healthy people across ages. As for the study in general: Template-switching capture recovered about one barcoded beta molecule per two T cells.

In regard to this clonotype: Its antigen is unknown. Since a much larger clone is just one base distant, this may be a read error.

Trimming left V 2 bases short and J 4 bases short, with 24 bases between. The CDR3 sequence is 18 residues long. Per germline, CDR1 SGHTA and CDR2 FQGNSA. Overall study findings and caveats: The long-lived group displayed more naive CD4+ cells, plus higher diversity, than the aged donors did. TCR beta diversity tracked closely with naive T cell percentage.

Using a J-beta primer mix together with a sample-barcoded 5' primer, a second PCR was run for roughly 6 to 11 cycles. Every sample returned 2.5 million or more CDR3-containing paired-end reads. TCRdb fed the 5' RACE reads into MiXCR, producing one record per CDR3 protein. The data contain 870,000 or so distinct CDR3 sequences, about 30% of them singletons. This TCR derives from a woman of 80 years or more in good health. Sequencing input: blood. The rearrangement joins TRBV7-2 to TRBJ2-7; TRBD1 is a possible D gene (6 bases). The DNA of the CDR3 is TGTGCCAGCAGCTTACGGTCGCCATTGGTTGGACAGAGTTACGAGCAGTACTTC. It is translated as CASSLRSPLVGQSYEQYF.